The 15 T cell receptor beta chains below all came from one sample that was sequenced in a study of Ad26.COV2.S vaccination and SARS-CoV-2 variants. Assay: immunoSEQ multiplex PCR; the TCRdb copy retains only in-frame clones and omits some. This sample has some 350,000 clones, with 85% to 90% found just once. The treatment is: 19 received Ad26.COV2.S at low or high dose, single or two shots; about 5 received placebo; per-sample allocation not given. Sample collection was performed on day 63 after the first vaccine or placebo injection. The specimen was peripheral blood, collected in a trial of Ad26.COV2.S vaccine versus placebo. The source is a person aged 18-60 years who received the Ad26.COV2.S COVID-19 vaccine or a placebo.

The chain recombines TRBV27 with TRBJ1-5; unclear D gene. The V gene lost 0 bases and the J gene lost 1 base, with 7 bases spanning the gap. The CDR3 runs 15 residues. Germline CDR1 is MNHEY and CDR2 is SMNVEV (reference sequence). Here the CDR3 reads CASSLSGGSNQPQHF. The DNA for the CDR3 is TGTGCCAGCAGTTTATCGGGTGGGAGCAATCAGCCCCAGCATTTT.

J is TRBJ2-3 and V is TRBV11-3; D not certain. This CDR3 region has 11 residues. V was pared by 3 bases and J by 3 bases, with 1 base between. The germline CDR1 and CDR2 sequences are SGHNT and YENEEA. The CDR3 coding sequence is TGTGCCAGCAGCTTGACAGATACGCAGTATTTT. Protein sequence: CASSLTDTQYF.

The chain is built from TRBV4-3 and TRBJ2-7, with D perhaps given as TRBD1 or TRBD2 (5 bases each). The CDR3 has 16 amino acids. V shed 0 bases and J shed 2 bases, with 14 bases lying between them. CDR1 and CDR2 (germline): LGHNA, YSLEER. CDR3 DNA sequence: TGCGCCAGCAGCCAAGATAGTGAAGGGGACCCCTACGAGCAGTACTTC. Translating it yields CASSQDSEGDPYEQYF.

This clone was recorded once. The gene calls are TRBV5-1 and TRBJ2-5; TRBD1 matches at 10 bases. CDR3 length: 15 amino acids. CDR1 and CDR2 from the germline V gene are SGHRS and YFSETQ. V trimming: 4 bases; J trimming: 3 bases; junction bases outside the gene matches: 6. Here the CDR3 reads CASSGPDRGEETQYF. The CDR3 DNA reads as TGCGCCAGCAGCGGGCCGGACAGGGGGGAAGAGACCCAGTACTTC.

The chain is built from TRBV7-8 and TRBJ1-1; D gene unclear. This CDR3 contains 13 residues. The germline V gene encodes CDR1 SGHVS and CDR2 FQNEAQ. Trimming took off 5 bases at V and 0 bases at J, with 7 bases between the two ends. CDR3 nucleotides: TGTGCCAGCAGCCGGACGGTGAACACTGAAGCTTTCTTT. It translates to CASSRTVNTEAFF.

This clone occurred once. This sequence joins TRBV6-2 or TRBV6-3 and TRBJ2-1; D perhaps matches TRBD2 (5 bases). CDR3 length: 17 amino acids. Trimming removed 2 bases at V and 7 bases at J, with 21 bases between. Looked up from germline, CDR1 is MNHEY and CDR2 is SVGEGT. CDR3 DNA sequence: TGTGCCAGCAGTTACAGAGGGTGGGCGCTAGGGATGAATGAGCAGTTCTTC. This codes for CASSYRGWALGMNEQFF.

V and J are TRBV24-1 and TRBJ2-1; TRBD1 aligns across 10 bases. This CDR3 is 15 amino acids long. Germline V gene sequence: CDR1 KGHDR, CDR2 SFDVKD. With 2 bases clipped from V and 7 bases from J, the junction kept 4 bases outside the gene matches. CDR3 DNA sequence: TGTGCCACCAGTGATTCGGACAGGGGGGGAAATGAGCAGTTCTTC. Translating gives CATSDSDRGGNEQFF.

This chain connects TRBV19 to TRBJ2-2; 9 bases align to TRBD2. Germline CDR1 LNHDA, CDR2 SQIVND (reference sequence). The J segment lost 3 bases and the V segment lost 7 bases, leaving 3 bases of the junction unmatched. The CDR3 is made up of 14 amino acids. The CDR3: CASKTSGYTGELFF. CDR3 in DNA: TGTGCCAGTAAAACTAGCGGGTACACCGGGGAGCTGTTTTTT.

The chain uses TRBV29-1 and TRBJ2-7, with D tentatively TRBD2 (6 bases). Germline V gene lookup returns CDR1 SQVTM and CDR2 ANQGSEA. V lost 7 bases and J 1 base, leaving 8 bases between the germline ends. This CDR3 is 11 amino acids long. DNA for the CDR3: TGCAGCGCCGGGGGATCCTACGAGCAGTACTTC. Encoded protein: CSAGGSYEQYF.

A note on this clone: The sample has other DNA sequences that encode this CDR3 too. This chain joins TRBV7-2 and TRBJ2-3; tentative D call: TRBD1 (6 bases). This CDR3 has 13 amino acids. Trimming removed 3 bases at V and 3 bases at J, with 7 bases between. The germline CDR1 and CDR2 sequences are SGHTA and FQGNSA. CDR3 residues: CASSFRGTDTQYF. The CDR3 DNA follows: TGTGCCAGCAGCTTCAGGGGAACAGATACGCAGTATTTT. The full variable domain, completed using reference TRBV7-2 and TRBJ2-3, is GAGVSQSPSNKVTEKGKDVELRCDPISGHTALYWYRQSLGQGLEFLIYFQGNSAPDKSGLPSDRFSAERTGGSVSTLTIQRTQQEDSAVYLCASSFRGTDTQYFGPGTRLTVL.

The chain employs TRBV4-1 and TRBJ2-1; TRBD2 agrees at 10 bases. There are 15 residues in the CDR3. J was trimmed by 3 bases and V by 3 bases; bases with no gene match: 2. CDR1 and CDR2 (germline): MGHRA, YSYEKL. In nucleotides, the CDR3 is TGCGCCAGCAGCCAGGGACTAGCGAGCTACAATGAGCAGTTCTTC. Its translation is CASSQGLASYNEQFF.

This clone occurred once. This rearrangement joins TRBV3-1 (or the pseudogene TRBV3-2) to TRBJ2-3; D possibly corresponds to TRBD2 (6 bases). The CDR3 is 18 amino acids. Germline values: CDR1 LGHDT, CDR2 YNNKEL (reference sequence). V was clipped by 4 bases and J by 0 bases, with 20 bases between them. This CDR3 reads CASSLSNGVRGSTDTQYF. The CDR3, as DNA: TGTGCCAGCAGCCTCTCGAACGGGGTGCGGGGTAGCACAGATACGCAGTATTTT.

This sequence joins TRBV5-1 and TRBJ2-5; D is possibly TRBD2 (6 bases). The V end was cut by 3 bases, the J end by 4 bases, with 16 bases between. The CDR3 is 15 amino acids. CDR1 SGHRS and CDR2 YFSETQ come from the germline V gene. CDR3 nucleotide sequence: TGCGCCAGCAGCTCAACACGACTAGATGGAGAGACCCAGTACTTC. This translates into CASSSTRLDGETQYF.

This chain uses TRBV9 with TRBJ2-3; D is unresolved. Germline V CDR1 and CDR2: SGDLS, YYNGEE. The length of the CDR3 is 15 residues. V was shortened by 2 bases and J by 3 bases, with 13 bases between the two germline ends. The CDR3 spells CASSVTRNPTDTQYF. The CDR3 DNA follows: TGTGCCAGCAGCGTGACACGGAACCCAACAGATACGCAGTATTTT.

The V call is TRBV6-2 or TRBV6-3, the J call TRBJ1-5; possible D gene TRBD1, 5 bases. V lost 2 bases and J lost 6, with 8 bases in between. This CDR3 is built from 13 residues. The germline gives CDR1 MNHEY, CDR2 SVGEGT. The CDR3 bases are TGTGCCAGCAGTTACGGGGACGCTCAGCCCCAGCATTTT. This encodes CASSYGDAQPQHF.